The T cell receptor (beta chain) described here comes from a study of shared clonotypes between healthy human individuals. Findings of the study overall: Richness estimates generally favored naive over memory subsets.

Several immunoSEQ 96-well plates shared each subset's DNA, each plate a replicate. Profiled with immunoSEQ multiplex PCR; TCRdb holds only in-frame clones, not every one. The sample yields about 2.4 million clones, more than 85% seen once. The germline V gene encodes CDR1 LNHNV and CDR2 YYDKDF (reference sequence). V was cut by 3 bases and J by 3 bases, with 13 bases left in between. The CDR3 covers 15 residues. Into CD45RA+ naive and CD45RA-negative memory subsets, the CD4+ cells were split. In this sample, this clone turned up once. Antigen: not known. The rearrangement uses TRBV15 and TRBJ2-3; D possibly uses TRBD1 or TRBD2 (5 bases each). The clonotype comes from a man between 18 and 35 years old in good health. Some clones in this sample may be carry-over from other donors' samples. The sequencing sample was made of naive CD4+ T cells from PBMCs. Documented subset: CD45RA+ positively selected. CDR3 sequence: CATSSRDRKTDTQYF. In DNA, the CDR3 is TGTGCCACCAGCAGCCGGGACCGCAAAACAGATACGCAGTATTTT. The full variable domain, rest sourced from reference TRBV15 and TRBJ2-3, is DAMVIQNPRYQVTQFGKPVTLSCSQTLNHNVMYWYQQKSSQAPKLLFHYYDKDFNNEADTPDNFQSRRPNTSFCFLDIRSPGLGDTAMYLCATSSRDRKTDTQYFGPGTRLTVL.